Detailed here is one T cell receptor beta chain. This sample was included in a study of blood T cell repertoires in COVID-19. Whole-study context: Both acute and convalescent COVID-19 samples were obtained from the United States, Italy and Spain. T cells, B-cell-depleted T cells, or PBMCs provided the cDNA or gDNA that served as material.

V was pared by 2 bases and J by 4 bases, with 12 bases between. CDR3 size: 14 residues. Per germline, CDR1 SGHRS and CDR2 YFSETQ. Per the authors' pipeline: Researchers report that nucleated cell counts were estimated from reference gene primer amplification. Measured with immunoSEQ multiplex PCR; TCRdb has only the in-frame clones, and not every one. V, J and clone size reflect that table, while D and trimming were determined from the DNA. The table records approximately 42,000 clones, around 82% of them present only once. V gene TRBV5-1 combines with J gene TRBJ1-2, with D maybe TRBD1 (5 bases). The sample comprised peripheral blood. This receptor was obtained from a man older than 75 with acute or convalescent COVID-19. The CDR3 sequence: CASSFQGYGYGYTF. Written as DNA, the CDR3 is TGCGCCAGCAGCTTCCAGGGATACGGCTATGGCTACACCTTC.